This entry describes one T cell receptor beta chain. Its target is not known. This entry comes from a study of T-cell reconstitution after alpha-beta-depleted transplantation in children. Points from the study as a whole: The authors attributed T-cell counts and diversity one year after transplant mostly to newly produced T cells. It was reported that alpha-beta T cells came from several hundred expanded graft clones (about two months after transplant). TCRbeta diversity was high at day 60 in some patients (a result of surviving recipient T cells and thymic progenitors).

Researchers prepared the TCRbeta library using unique molecular identifiers, the study reports. Each CDR3 protein gets one entry after TCRdb re-called the PCR reads with MiXCR. This sample has about 240,000 distinct CDR3 sequences, with about 23% found just once. The ends were cut back, 6 bases at V and 1 base at J, with 25 bases in the middle. Germline CDR1 MGHDK, CDR2 SYGVNS. CDR3 size: 19 residues. The V and J genes are TRBV25-1 and TRBJ2-4; tentative D call: TRBD1 (6 bases). This sequence was found in a girl aged 2-10 years with Fanconi anemia, due to receive a stem cell transplant. The specimen comprised PBMCs, sampled before TCRalphabeta/CD19-depleted stem cell transplant. CDR3 loop: CASSPAPTGLTLAKNIQYF. The CDR3 DNA is TGTGCCAGCAGCCCCGCTCCGACAGGTCTTACATTGGCCAAAAACATTCAGTACTTC.